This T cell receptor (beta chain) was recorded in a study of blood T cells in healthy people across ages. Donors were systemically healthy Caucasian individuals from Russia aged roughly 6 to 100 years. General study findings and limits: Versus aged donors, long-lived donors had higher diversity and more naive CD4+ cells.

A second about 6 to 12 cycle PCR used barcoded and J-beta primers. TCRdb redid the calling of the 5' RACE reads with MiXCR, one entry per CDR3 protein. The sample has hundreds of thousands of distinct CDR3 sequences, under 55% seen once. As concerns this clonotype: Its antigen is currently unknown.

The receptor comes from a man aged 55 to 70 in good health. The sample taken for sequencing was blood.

The CDR3 bases are TGTGCCAGCAGTACTCTTCTGGGGACGATAGTAGAAAATGAGGGGAACACCGGGGAGCTGTTTTTT. This gives the protein CASSTLLGTIVENEGNTGELFF. J is TRBJ2-2 and V is TRBV11-1; either TRBD1 or TRBD2 may fit D (5 bases each). The germline V and J ends were trimmed by 6 bases and 1 base, with 33 bases remaining between them. This CDR3 has 22 amino acids. Per the germline V gene, CDR1 is SGHAT and CDR2 is FQDESV (reference sequence).